A selection of T cell receptor beta chains follows, all from one sample in a study of T-cell reconstitution after alpha-beta-depleted transplantation in children. TCRdb passed the PCR reads through MiXCR, listing each CDR3 protein once. Among some 520,000 distinct CDR3 sequences listed, around a third were seen once. The sequencing used PBMCs from the stem cell graft donor, collected from the stem cell graft. All receptors derive from a human donor who donated a stem cell graft to a child with aplastic anemia. Both conserved end residues are part of each CDR3. The D gene is left open where the match is weak. Clone size, where shown, is once, few, many, or a class for clones that have expanded.

clone_size | d_call | j_call | cdr3_length | v_call | cdr3_nt | cdr3_aa
few | TRBD1 | TRBJ2-1 | 16 | TRBV16 | TGTGCCAGCAGCCAATCGACAGGGGGCTCCTACAATGAGCAGTTCTTC | CASSQSTGGSYNEQFF
- | - | TRBJ2-7 | 17 | TRBV12-3/TRBV12-4 | TGTGCCAGCAGCCCTCTTGGGGGGCTAGCGGCGACCTACGAGCAGTACTTC | CASSPLGGLAATYEQYF
- | - | TRBJ2-5 | 15 | TRBV28 | TGTGCCAGCAGGGCACGGACAGGGAGGGAGGAGACCCAGTACTTC | CASRARTGREETQYF
- | TRBD1 | TRBJ1-3 | 15 | TRBV20-1 | TGCAGTGCTACGGACAGGGGGGTCTCTGGAAACACCATATATTTT | CSATDRGVSGNTIYF
- | TRBD2 | TRBJ2-2 | 17 | TRBV7-9 | TGTGCCAGCAGTTTGACAGGTCTAGCGGGATTCACCGGGGAGCTGTTTTTT | CASSLTGLAGFTGELFF
few | - | TRBJ2-1 | 15 | TRBV20-1 | TGCAGTGCTTTGGGGGGACTCTCCGTACGCAATGAGCAGTTCTTC | CSALGGLSVRNEQFF
- | - | TRBJ2-1 | 14 | TRBV7-2 | TGTGCCAGCAGTAAACCAGTTTCCGCTTATGAGCAGTTCTTC | CASSKPVSAYEQFF
- | - | TRBJ1-2 | 16 | TRBV28 | TGTGCCAGCAGCCCTGACGCGGTCGAGAGCATATTTGGCTACACCTTC | CASSPDAVESIFGYTF
- | TRBD1 | TRBJ2-2 | 17 | TRBV19 | TGTGCCAGTAGTAGGCCCCGGACAGGGGCGAACACCGGGGAGCTGTTTTTT | CASSRPRTGANTGELFF
few | - | TRBJ2-2 | 16 | TRBV24-1 | TGTGCCACCAGTGATTTCTTTGACTCCAACACCGGGGAGCTGTTTTTT | CATSDFFDSNTGELFF
few | - | TRBJ1-2 | 13 | TRBV6-1 | TGTGCCAGCAGTGAAAACGGCGGAAACCGCTACACCTTC | CASSENGGNRYTF